Listed below are T cell receptor beta chains from one sample, sequenced in a study of CD8+ T cells in alopecia areata. This table comes from immunoSEQ multiplex PCR, and its TCRdb copy is limited to in-frame clones, with some not included. The table has roughly 140,000 clones, about half seen once. The material sequenced was CD4+ T cells sorted from blood, taken at week 0. Receptors originate from a human donor with alopecia areata. Each CDR3 is given with its conserved first and last residue. Each record gives: D gene, V gene, clone size, J gene, CDR3 DNA, CDR3 protein. A D gene is named only where the DNA matches it firmly. The listing skips clone size in some rows; elsewhere it reads once, few, many or a size class.

D: TRBD2; V: TRBV29-1; size: few; J: TRBJ2-5; DNA: TGCAGCGTTGAAGATCCCCTAGCGGGAACAGAGACCCAGTACTTC; CDR3: CSVEDPLAGTETQYF
D: TRBD1; V: TRBV7-2; size: once; J: TRBJ2-1; DNA: TGTGCCAGCAGTACCCCCGGGACAGGGGGCAATGAGCAGTTCTTC; CDR3: CASSTPGTGGNEQFF
D: TRBD2; V: TRBV7-9; size: -; J: TRBJ2-5; DNA: TGTGCCAGCAGCTTATTACTAGCGGGGTCTCAAGAGACCCAGTACTTC; CDR3: CASSLLLAGSQETQYF
D: -; V: TRBV29-1; size: -; J: TRBJ1-2; DNA: TGCAGCGCCGAATTAGGGGGCTACACCTTC; CDR3: CSAELGGYTF
D: TRBD2; V: TRBV7-2; size: -; J: TRBJ2-2; DNA: TGTGCCAGCAGCTTAGATAGCGGGAGTCGATCCGGGGAGCTGTTTTTT; CDR3: CASSLDSGSRSGELFF
D: -; V: TRBV6-1; size: -; J: TRBJ2-7; DNA: TGTGCCAGCTACCTATCCTACGAGCAGTACTTC; CDR3: CASYLSYEQYF
D: -; V: TRBV5-4; size: -; J: TRBJ2-5; DNA: TGTGCCAGCAGCTTGCCTAGCGATCAAGAGACCCAGTACTTC; CDR3: CASSLPSDQETQYF
D: -; V: TRBV15; size: -; J: TRBJ1-3; DNA: TGTGCCACCAGCAGAGCAACGGACTCTGGAAACACCATATATTTT; CDR3: CATSRATDSGNTIYF
D: -; V: TRBV10-3; size: few; J: TRBJ1-1; DNA: TGTGCCATCAGTGAAAACACTGAAGCTTTCTTT; CDR3: CAISENTEAFF
D: TRBD2; V: TRBV29-1; size: -; J: TRBJ2-1; DNA: TGCAGCGACCGACCACTAGCGGGGGGTTACAGTGAGCAGTTCTTC; CDR3: CSDRPLAGGYSEQFF
D: -; V: TRBV30; size: -; J: TRBJ2-1; DNA: TGTGCCTGGGACCTCGGACGTGAGGGGGAGTTCTTC; CDR3: CAWDLGREGEFF
D: -; V: TRBV2; size: -; J: TRBJ2-3; DNA: TGTGCCAGCAGTGAACAGTCGAGGCAGTATTTT; CDR3: CASSEQSRQYF
D: TRBD2; V: TRBV25-1; size: few; J: TRBJ2-5; DNA: TGTGCCAGCAGTGAATTGACTAGCGGGACGGGAGAGACCCAGTACTTC; CDR3: CASSELTSGTGETQYF